These T cell receptor beta chains were read from a single sample in a study of cytomegalovirus exposure and HLA in healthy donors. Data came from immunoSEQ multiplex PCR; TCRdb stores just in-frame clones and leaves some out. The sample has around 160,000 clones; approximately 80% are singletons. Sequenced: PBMCs. The receptors here all came from a man younger than 40 in good health and CMV-seropositive. Each CDR3 is given with its conserved first and last residue. The D gene is left open where the match is weak. Clone sizes are given selectively: once, few, many, or a class where the clone is expanded.

d_call	j_call	v_call	clone_size	cdr3_nt	cdr3_aa
TRBD1	TRBJ1-5	TRBV4-3	-	TGCGCCAGCAGCCCCCGGACAGGGAGCAATCAGCCCCAGCATTTT	CASSPRTGSNQPQHF
TRBD1	TRBJ2-7	TRBV5-4	-	TGTGCCAGCAGCTTGCAGGGACAGTCCTACGAGCAGTACTTC	CASSLQGQSYEQYF
TRBD1	TRBJ1-4	TRBV18	-	TGTGCCAGCTCAGGACAGGGACCAACTAATGAAAAACTGTTTTTT	CASSGQGPTNEKLFF
TRBD2	TRBJ2-1	TRBV7-8	-	TGTGCCAGCAGCAATTTGGGGGGGGGCTACAATGAGCAGTTCTTC	CASSNLGGGYNEQFF
-	TRBJ2-7	TRBV7-6	-	TGTGCCAGGGGAGAGGGATTGTTCTACGAGCAGTACTTC	CARGEGLFYEQYF
TRBD1	TRBJ2-2	TRBV7-3	once	TGTGCCAGCAGCTTGACAGGGGTAGAAACCGGGGAGCTGTTTTTT	CASSLTGVETGELFF
TRBD2	TRBJ2-3	TRBV6-6	-	TGTGCCAGCAGTACCGGACTAGCGGCAGATACGCAGTATTTT	CASSTGLAADTQYF
TRBD2	TRBJ2-7	TRBV27	-	TGTGCCAGCAGAAAGGGCAGCGGGGGGAGCTCCTACGAGCAGTACTTC	CASRKGSGGSSYEQYF
TRBD1	TRBJ2-7	TRBV11-2	once	TGTGCCAGCAGCTCATGGACAGGGGGCTTGTACGAGCAGTACTTC	CASSSWTGGLYEQYF
TRBD1	TRBJ1-1	TRBV5-1	-	TGCGCCAGCAGCCCGGAAGGACAGGGAGGGACTGAAGCTTTCTTT	CASSPEGQGGTEAFF
-	TRBJ2-7	TRBV5-6	once	TGTGCCAGCAGCTTGGACAGGCCCTACGAGCAGTACTTC	CASSLDRPYEQYF
-	TRBJ1-3	TRBV4-1	-	TGCGCCAGCAGCCATTCCCCCGCGGGGCCGAACCGAAACACCATATATTTT	CASSHSPAGPNRNTIYF
-	TRBJ1-1	TRBV15	-	TGTGCCACCAGCAGAGATGGGGCAGTGAACACTGAAGCTTTCTTT	CATSRDGAVNTEAFF
-	TRBJ2-1	TRBV9	-	TGTGCCAGCAGCGAGACCTTCGGGACTCGCAATGAGCAGTTCTTC	CASSETFGTRNEQFF
TRBD2	TRBJ2-1	TRBV7-3	-	TGTGCCAGCAGCTCTCTACTAGCGGGGGGGTCCAATGAGCAGTTCTTC	CASSSLLAGGSNEQFF
TRBD1	TRBJ1-2	TRBV27	-	TGTGCCAGCAGATGGACAGGGCAGGGATATGGCTACACCTTC	CASRWTGQGYGYTF